Sequencing of this T cell receptor (beta chain) was carried out in a study of T cell responses to AZD1222 COVID-19 vaccine. Overall study findings and caveats: CD4 TCRs associated with vaccination spanned spike, dominating at 160-218 and 743-854.

About this clone: Its antigen is unknown.

Trimming removed 2 bases from V and 0 bases from J, with 1 base in between. Germline V gene sequence: CDR1 MGHDK, CDR2 SYGVNS. The CDR3 spans 12 residues. Some clones are missing from TCRdb's copy, which holds only in-frame ones; the method was immunoSEQ multiplex PCR. The profile covers roughly 99,000 clones, with 70% to 90% appearing a single time and around 4.7% taken by the ten largest. The source material was peripheral blood, sampled 28 days after the second AZD1222 dose. V and J are TRBV25-1 and TRBJ1-2, with D uncertain. This TCR derives from an adult who received the AZD1222 COVID-19 vaccine. CDR3 loop: CASSEANYGYTF. The DNA of the CDR3 is TGTGCCAGCAGTGAAGCTAACTATGGCTACACCTTC.